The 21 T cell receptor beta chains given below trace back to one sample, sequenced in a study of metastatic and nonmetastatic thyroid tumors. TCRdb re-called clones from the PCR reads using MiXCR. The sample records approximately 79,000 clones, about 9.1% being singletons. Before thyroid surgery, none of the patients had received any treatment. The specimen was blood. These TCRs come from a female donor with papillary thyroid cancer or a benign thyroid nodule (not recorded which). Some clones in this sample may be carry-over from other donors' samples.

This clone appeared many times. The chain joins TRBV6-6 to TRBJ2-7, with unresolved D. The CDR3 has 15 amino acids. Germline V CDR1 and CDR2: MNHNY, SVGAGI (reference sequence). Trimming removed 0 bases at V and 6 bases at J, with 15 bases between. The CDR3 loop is CASSYSVVSILEQYF. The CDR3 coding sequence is TGTGCCAGCAGTTACTCGGTTGTTTCTATTCTCGAGCAGTACTTC.

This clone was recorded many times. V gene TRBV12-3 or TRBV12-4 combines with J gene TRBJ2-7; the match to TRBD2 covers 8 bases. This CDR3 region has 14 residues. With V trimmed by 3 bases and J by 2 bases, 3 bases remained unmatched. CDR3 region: CASSFSGGPYEQYF. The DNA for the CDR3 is TGTGCCAGCAGTTTCAGCGGGGGCCCCTACGAGCAGTACTTC.

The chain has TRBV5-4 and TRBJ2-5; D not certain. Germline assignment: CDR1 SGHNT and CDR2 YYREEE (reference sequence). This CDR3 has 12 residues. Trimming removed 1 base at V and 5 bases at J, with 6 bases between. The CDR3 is CASSLYGETQYF. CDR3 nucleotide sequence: TGTGCCAGCAGCTTGTACGGGGAGACCCAGTACTTC.

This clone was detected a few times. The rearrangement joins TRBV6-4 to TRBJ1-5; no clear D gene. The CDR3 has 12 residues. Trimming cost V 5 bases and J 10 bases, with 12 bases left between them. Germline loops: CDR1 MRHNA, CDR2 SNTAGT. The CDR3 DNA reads TGTGCCAGCAGTTATGGTGGCTATCCCCAGCATTTT. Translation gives CASSYGGYPQHF.

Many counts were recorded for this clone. The CDR3 DNA sequence: TGTGCCAGCAGCTTAGTATCCGGTCATGAAAAACTGTTTTTT. This sequence encodes CASSLVSGHEKLFF. The chain carries TRBV7-9 and TRBJ1-4, with D hard to call. The CDR3 is 14 residues long. The V gene's germline CDR1 is SEHNR and CDR2 FQNEAQ (reference sequence). Trimming removed 1 base at V and 6 bases at J, with 9 bases between.

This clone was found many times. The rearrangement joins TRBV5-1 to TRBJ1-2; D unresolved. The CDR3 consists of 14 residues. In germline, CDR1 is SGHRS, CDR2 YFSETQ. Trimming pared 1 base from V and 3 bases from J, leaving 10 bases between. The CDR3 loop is CASSLSTDYYGYTF. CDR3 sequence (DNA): TGCGCCAGCAGCTTGTCTACAGATTACTATGGCTACACCTTC.

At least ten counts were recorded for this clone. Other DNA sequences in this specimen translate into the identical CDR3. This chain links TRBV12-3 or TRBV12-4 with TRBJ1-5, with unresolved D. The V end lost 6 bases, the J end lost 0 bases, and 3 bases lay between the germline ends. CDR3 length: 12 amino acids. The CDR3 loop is CASSRSNQPQHF. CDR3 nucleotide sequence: TGTGCCAGCAGCCGTAGCAATCAGCCCCAGCATTTT.

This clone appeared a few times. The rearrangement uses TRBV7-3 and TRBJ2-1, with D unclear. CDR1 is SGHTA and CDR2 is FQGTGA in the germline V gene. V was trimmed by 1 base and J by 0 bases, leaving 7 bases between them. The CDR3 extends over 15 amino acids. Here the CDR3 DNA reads TGTGCCAGCAGCTTAATCCCCAGCTCCTACAATGAGCAGTTCTTC. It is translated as CASSLIPSSYNEQFF.

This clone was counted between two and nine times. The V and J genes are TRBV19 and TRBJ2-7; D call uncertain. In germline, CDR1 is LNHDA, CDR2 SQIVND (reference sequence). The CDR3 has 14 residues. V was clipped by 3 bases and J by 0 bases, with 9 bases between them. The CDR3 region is CASSIGLNSYEQYF. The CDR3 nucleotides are TGTGCCAGTAGTATTGGGTTAAACTCCTACGAGCAGTACTTC.

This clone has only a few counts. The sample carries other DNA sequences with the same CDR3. This CDR3 is CASRGDSGGASYEQYF. DNA for the CDR3: TGTGCCAGCAGAGGTGACAGCGGGGGGGCCTCCTACGAGCAGTACTTC. V usage is TRBV27 and J usage is TRBJ2-7; TRBD2 matches 10 bases. Germline V lookup: CDR1 MNHEY, CDR2 SMNVEV (reference sequence). With 6 bases clipped from V and 0 bases from J, the junction kept 8 bases outside the gene matches. The CDR3 loop spans 16 amino acids.

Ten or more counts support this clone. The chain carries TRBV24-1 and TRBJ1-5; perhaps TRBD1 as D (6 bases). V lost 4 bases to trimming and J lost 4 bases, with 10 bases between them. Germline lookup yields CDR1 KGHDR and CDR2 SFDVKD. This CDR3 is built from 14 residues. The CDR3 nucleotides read TGTGCCACCAGTGACCAAGGACAGAATCAGCCCCAGCATTTT. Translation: CATSDQGQNQPQHF.

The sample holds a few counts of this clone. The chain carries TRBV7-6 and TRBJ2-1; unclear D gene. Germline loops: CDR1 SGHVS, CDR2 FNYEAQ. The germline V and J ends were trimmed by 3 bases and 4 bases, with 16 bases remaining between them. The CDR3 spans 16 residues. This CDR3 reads CASSLITVRRYNEQFF. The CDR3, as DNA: TGTGCCAGCAGCTTGATAACAGTCCGGCGATACAATGAGCAGTTCTTC.

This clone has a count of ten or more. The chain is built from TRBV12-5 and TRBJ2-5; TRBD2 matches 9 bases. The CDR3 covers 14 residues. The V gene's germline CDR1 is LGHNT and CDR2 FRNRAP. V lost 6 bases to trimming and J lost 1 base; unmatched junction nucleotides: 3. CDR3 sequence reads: CASGYSGGQETQYF. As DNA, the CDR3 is TGTGCTAGTGGCTATAGCGGGGGCCAAGAGACCCAGTACTTC. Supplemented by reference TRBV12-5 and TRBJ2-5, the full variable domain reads DARVTQTPRHKVTEMGQEVTMRCQPILGHNTVFWYRQTMMQGLELLAYFRNRAPLDDSGMPKDRFSAEMPDATLATLKIQPSEPRDSAVYFCASGYSGGQETQYFGPGTRLLVL.

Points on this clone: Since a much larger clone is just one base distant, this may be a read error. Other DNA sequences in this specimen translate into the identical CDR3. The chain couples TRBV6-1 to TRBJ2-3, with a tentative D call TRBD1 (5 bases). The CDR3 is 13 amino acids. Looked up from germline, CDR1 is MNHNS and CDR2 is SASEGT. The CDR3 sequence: CASMDISTDTQYF. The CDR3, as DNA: TGTGCGAGCATGGACATTAGCACAGATACGCAGTATTTT.

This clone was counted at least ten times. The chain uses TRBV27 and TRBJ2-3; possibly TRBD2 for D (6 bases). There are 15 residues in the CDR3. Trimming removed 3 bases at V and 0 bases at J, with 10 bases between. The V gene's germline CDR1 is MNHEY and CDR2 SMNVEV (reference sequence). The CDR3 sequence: CASSFGGYSTDTQYF. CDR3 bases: TGTGCCAGCAGTTTTGGGGGGTATAGCACAGATACGCAGTATTTT.

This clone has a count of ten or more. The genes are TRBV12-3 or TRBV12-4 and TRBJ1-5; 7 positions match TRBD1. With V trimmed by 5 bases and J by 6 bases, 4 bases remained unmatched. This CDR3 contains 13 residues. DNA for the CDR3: TGTGCCAGCAGTGACAGGGCAGGTCAGCCCCAGCATTTT. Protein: CASSDRAGQPQHF.

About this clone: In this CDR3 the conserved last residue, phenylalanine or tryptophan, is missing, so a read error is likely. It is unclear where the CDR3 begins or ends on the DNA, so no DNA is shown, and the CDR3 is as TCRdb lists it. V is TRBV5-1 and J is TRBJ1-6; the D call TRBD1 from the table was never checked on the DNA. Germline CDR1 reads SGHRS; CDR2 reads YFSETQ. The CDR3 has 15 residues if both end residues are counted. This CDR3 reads CASSKLQGANSPLQL.

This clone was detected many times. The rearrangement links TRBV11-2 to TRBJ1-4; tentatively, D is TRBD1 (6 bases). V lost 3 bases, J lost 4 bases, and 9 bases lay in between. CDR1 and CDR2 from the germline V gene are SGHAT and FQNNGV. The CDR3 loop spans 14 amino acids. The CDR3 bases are TGTGCCAGCAGCTTGGGACATGATAATGAAAAACTGTTTTTT. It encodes CASSLGHDNEKLFF.

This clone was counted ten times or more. The CDR3 region is CASSAGARTDTQYF. The CDR3, as DNA: TGTGCCAGCAGCGCGGGGGCCCGCACAGATACGCAGTATTTT. The genes are TRBV9 and TRBJ2-3; TRBD1 or TRBD2 may be the D gene (6 bases each). Trimming left V 3 bases short and J 1 base short, with 9 bases between. Germline lookup yields CDR1 SGDLS and CDR2 YYNGEE. This CDR3 is 14 amino acids long.

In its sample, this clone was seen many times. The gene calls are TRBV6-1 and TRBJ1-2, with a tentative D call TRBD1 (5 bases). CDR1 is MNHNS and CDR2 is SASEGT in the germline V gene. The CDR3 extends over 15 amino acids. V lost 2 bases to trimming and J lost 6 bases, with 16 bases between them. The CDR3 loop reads CASSETEDKMNGYTF. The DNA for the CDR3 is TGTGCCAGCAGTGAAACGGAGGACAAGATGAATGGCTACACCTTC.

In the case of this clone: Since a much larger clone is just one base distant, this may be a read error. This CDR3 reads CASSVTGEKVGGYTF. The DNA of the CDR3 is TGTGCCAGCTCGGTAACAGGGGAGAAAGTGGGCGGCTACACCTTC. This chain joins TRBV2 and TRBJ1-2; 7 bases align to TRBD1. In germline, CDR1 is SNHLY, CDR2 FYNNEI. The CDR3 covers 15 residues. J gave up 8 bases and V 8 bases, and 17 bases lay outside the gene matches. The complete variable domain, with remaining parts taken from reference TRBV2 and TRBJ1-2, reads EPEVTQTPSHQVTQMGQEVILRCVPISNHLYFYWYRQILGQKVEFLVSFYNNEISEKSEIFDDQFSVERPDGSNFTLKIRSTKLEDSAMYFCASSVTGEKVGGYTFGSGTRLTVV.